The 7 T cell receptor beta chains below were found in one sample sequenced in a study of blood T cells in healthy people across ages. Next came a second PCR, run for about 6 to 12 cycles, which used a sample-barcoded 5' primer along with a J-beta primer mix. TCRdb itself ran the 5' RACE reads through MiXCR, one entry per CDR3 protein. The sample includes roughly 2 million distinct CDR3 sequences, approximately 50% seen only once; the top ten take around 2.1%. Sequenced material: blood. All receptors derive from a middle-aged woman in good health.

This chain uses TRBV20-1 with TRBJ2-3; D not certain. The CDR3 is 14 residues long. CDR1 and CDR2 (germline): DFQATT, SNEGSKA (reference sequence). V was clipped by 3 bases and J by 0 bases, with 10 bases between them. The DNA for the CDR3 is TGCAGTGCTAGTTTGGTTTTCAGCACAGATACGCAGTATTTT. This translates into CSASLVFSTDTQYF.

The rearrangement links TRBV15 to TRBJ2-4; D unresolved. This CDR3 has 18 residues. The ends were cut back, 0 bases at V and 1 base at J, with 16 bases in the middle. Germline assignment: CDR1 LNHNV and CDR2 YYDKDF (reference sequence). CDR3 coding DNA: TGTGCCACCAGCAGAGAACACAGCGCCTCCGAGGCCAAAAACATTCAGTACTTC. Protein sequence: CATSREHSASEAKNIQYF.

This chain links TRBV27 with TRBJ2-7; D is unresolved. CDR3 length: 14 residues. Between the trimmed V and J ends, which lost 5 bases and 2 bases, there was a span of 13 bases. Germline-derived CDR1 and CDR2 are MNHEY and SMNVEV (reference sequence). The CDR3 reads CASSPWRTTYEQYF. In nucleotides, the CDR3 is TGTGCCAGCAGTCCTTGGCGCACCACCTACGAGCAGTACTTC.

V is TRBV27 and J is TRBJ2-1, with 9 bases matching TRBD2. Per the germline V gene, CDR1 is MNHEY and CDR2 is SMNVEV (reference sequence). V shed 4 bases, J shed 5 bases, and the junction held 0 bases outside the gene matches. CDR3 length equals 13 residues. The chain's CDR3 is CASSWTSDNEQFF. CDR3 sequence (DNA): TGTGCCAGCAGTTGGACTAGCGACAATGAGCAGTTCTTC.

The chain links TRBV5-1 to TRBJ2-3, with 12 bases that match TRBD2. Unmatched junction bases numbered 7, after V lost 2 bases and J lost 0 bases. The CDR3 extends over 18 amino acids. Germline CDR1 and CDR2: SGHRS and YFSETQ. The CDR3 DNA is TGCGCCAGCAGCTTCCTAGCGGGGGGGACCCTAAGCACAGATACGCAGTATTTT. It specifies CASSFLAGGTLSTDTQYF.

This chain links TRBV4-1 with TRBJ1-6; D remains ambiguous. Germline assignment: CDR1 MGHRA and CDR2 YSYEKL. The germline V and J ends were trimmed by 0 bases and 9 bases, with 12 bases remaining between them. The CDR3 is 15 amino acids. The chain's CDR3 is CASSQEVSDGSPLHF. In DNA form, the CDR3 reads TGCGCCAGCAGCCAAGAAGTATCAGATGGTTCACCCCTCCACTTT.

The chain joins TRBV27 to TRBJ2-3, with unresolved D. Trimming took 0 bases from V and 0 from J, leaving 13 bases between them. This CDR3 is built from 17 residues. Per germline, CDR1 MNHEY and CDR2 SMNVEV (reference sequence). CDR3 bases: TGTGCCAGCAGTTTATCGTTTCCAGGTTCTAGCACAGATACGCAGTATTTT. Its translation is CASSLSFPGSSTDTQYF.